This is a list of T cell receptor beta chains from one sample in a study of blood T cell repertoires in COVID-19. Sequencing used immunoSEQ multiplex PCR; TCRdb keeps in-frame clones, though not all of them. The sample lists 150,000 to 200,000 clones; 80% to 90% were seen once. Sequenced material: peripheral blood. These receptors were obtained from an older woman with COVID-19, enrolled during active disease. CDR3s include the opening cysteine and the closing phenylalanine or tryptophan. The listing skips clone size in some rows; elsewhere it reads once, few, many or a size class.

size	V	length	J	CDR3
-	TRBV19	12	TRBJ1-1	CASSAPGLPAFF
-	TRBV10-3	13	TRBJ2-1	CAIKLAGSNEQFF
once	TRBV3-1/TRBV3-2	16	TRBJ1-6	CASSLQQGIGNSPLHF
-	TRBV5-1	12	TRBJ1-2	CASSPDIYGYTF
-	TRBV10-1	15	TRBJ1-1	CASSDEGGMRSEAFF
-	TRBV7-9	14	TRBJ1-1	CASRRQGSDTEAFF
-	TRBV4-3	17	TRBJ2-3	CASSQVASGSGPDTQYF
-	TRBV2	14	TRBJ1-4	CASSERQIVGKLFF
-	TRBV27	15	TRBJ2-1	CASSPKGLAYNEQFF
-	TRBV30	13	TRBJ2-7	CAWSFSSSYEQYF
-	TRBV7-2	14	TRBJ2-7	CASSLASGPYEQYF
-	TRBV24-1	14	TRBJ2-1	CATSGSGSWNEQFF
once	TRBV5-1	15	TRBJ2-7	CASSRILASYYEQYF
-	TRBV3-1/TRBV3-2	15	TRBJ2-5	CASSQPTGLGETQYF
-	TRBV7-9	14	TRBJ2-7	CASSLGQGGWEQYF
-	TRBV3-1/TRBV3-2	16	TRBJ2-6	CASSPHRGAGANVLTF
-	TRBV28	15	TRBJ2-1	CASSLGGLGYNEQFF
-	TRBV18	14	TRBJ1-1	CASSPKEQNTEAFF
-	TRBV19	14	TRBJ2-7	CASSRGQTTYEQYF
-	TRBV30	13	TRBJ1-2	CAWRAGGQLRPTF
-	TRBV7-2	15	TRBJ2-7	CASSRTGDSPYEQYF
-	TRBV27	14	TRBJ2-7	CASSPIGGIREQYF
-	TRBV6-6	13	TRBJ2-7	CASTRQGIYEQYF
-	TRBV4-3	14	TRBJ2-7	CASSFRLRDYEQYF
-	TRBV5-6	17	TRBJ1-4	CASSSRGNSGQMKKLFF
-	TRBV10-3	12	TRBJ2-7	CAISTPNYEQYF
-	TRBV13	12	TRBJ1-2	CASSLAPEGYTF
-	TRBV6-5	13	TRBJ1-5	CASQPAGNQPQHF
-	TRBV5-1	14	TRBJ2-7	CASSLPGQVREQYF
-	TRBV28	16	TRBJ2-7	CASSLSPAGVTYEQYF
-	TRBV12-3/TRBV12-4	13	TRBJ2-7	CASSPQGPYEQYF
-	TRBV10-3	11	TRBJ2-1	CAITRGGEQFF
-	TRBV7-2	16	TRBJ2-1	CASSFTSGRTYNEQFF
once	TRBV29-1	13	TRBJ1-2	CSVLGQANYGYTF
-	TRBV18	16	TRBJ1-2	CASSQKGQAVNYGYTF
-	TRBV5-1	17	TRBJ2-1	CASSLTPPSSGSDEQFF
-	TRBV24-1	16	TRBJ2-5	CATSDFPDRAQETQYF
-	TRBV30	14	TRBJ2-3	CAWRLAGSTDTQYF
-	TRBV5-8	17	TRBJ2-7	CASSLGGLAGGSYEQYF
once	TRBV6-2/TRBV6-3	14	TRBJ2-1	CASSYDRGYNEQFF
-	TRBV6-2/TRBV6-3	15	TRBJ2-2	CASSLLAGGPGELFF
-	TRBV6-2/TRBV6-3	18	TRBJ2-3	CASSNYLTGSTPTDTQYF
-	TRBV18	15	TRBJ1-1	CASSPTQGPQKEAFF
-	TRBV10-3	13	TRBJ1-5	CAISATGSQPQHF
-	TRBV19	11	TRBJ2-2	CASLGAGELFF
-	TRBV28	15	TRBJ2-1	CASNQGGAGNNEQFF
-	TRBV6-5	16	TRBJ1-4	CASSYYGQGDGEKLFF
-	TRBV30	14	TRBJ2-5	CAWSVQGQKQTQYF
-	TRBV7-2	15	TRBJ1-5	CASSLTGSGNQPQHF
-	TRBV5-1	15	TRBJ2-2	CASSSGTGVTGELFF
-	TRBV29-1	16	TRBJ2-5	CSGRRDFWGSQETQYF
-	TRBV11-3	15	TRBJ2-7	CASSLGWRSSYEQYF
-	TRBV6-5	14	TRBJ1-3	CASYHRGLGNTIYF